Listed below are T cell receptor beta chains from one sample, sequenced in a study of T cells in Graves' hyperthyroidism and ophthalmopathy. TCRdb redid the calling of the multiplex PCR reads with MiXCR, one entry per CDR3 protein. The sample contains roughly 170,000 distinct CDR3 sequences, over 8% of which appear only once. The sequencing input was blood. These receptors originate from a woman aged 18 to 35 with Graves' hyperthyroidism that later progressed to Graves' ophthalmopathy. Each CDR3 is given with its conserved first and last residue. The order of the fields is D gene, V gene, J gene, clone size, CDR3 protein, CDR3 DNA. A D gene is named only where the DNA matches it firmly. A clone size is listed for some rows: how often the clone was seen (once, few, many), or a class if it is expanded.

TRBD2	TRBV20-1	TRBJ2-2	many	CSARAMGVGGGPIGELFF	TGCAGTGCTAGAGCGATGGGTGTGGGGGGAGGGCCGATCGGGGAGCTGTTTTTT
TRBD1	TRBV9	TRBJ2-7	many	CASSVATGETYEQYF	TGTGCCAGCAGCGTCGCGACAGGGGAGACCTACGAGCAGTACTTC
-	TRBV7-2	TRBJ2-2	-	CASSLVQVKTGELFF	TGTGCCAGCAGCTTAGTACAGGTGAAGACCGGGGAGCTGTTTTTT
-	TRBV28	TRBJ2-1	many	CASSPTFNEQFF	TGTGCCAGCAGTCCAACGTTCAATGAGCAGTTCTTC
TRBD2	TRBV3-1	TRBJ2-5	many	CASSLTSGSETQYF	TGTGCCAGCAGCCTAACTAGCGGGAGCGAGACCCAGTACTTC
-	TRBV7-9	TRBJ1-1	many	CASSLAYRLGDTEAFF	TGTGCCAGCAGCTTAGCTTATCGTCTGGGCGACACTGAAGCTTTCTTT
-	TRBV30	TRBJ2-3	many	CAWSRTAASTDTQYF	TGTGCCTGGAGTAGGACTGCGGCTAGCACAGATACGCAGTATTTT
-	TRBV6-1	TRBJ1-3	-	CASSRGASGNTIYF	TGTGCCAGCAGTCGGGGGGCCTCTGGAAACACCATATATTTT
TRBD2	TRBV2	TRBJ2-3	many	CASSTPGTSGSTDTQYF	TGTGCCAGCAGTACCCCCGGGACTAGCGGTAGCACAGATACGCAGTATTTT
-	TRBV20-1	TRBJ2-7	-	CSARKDGGRNEQYF	TGCAGTGCTAGAAAGGACGGGGGGCGAAACGAGCAGTACTTC
-	TRBV24-1	TRBJ2-1	many	CATTGTAGDEQFF	TGTGCCACCACCGGGACAGCGGGCGATGAGCAGTTCTTC
-	TRBV29-1	TRBJ1-3	many	CSVGGGGLSGNTIYF	TGCAGCGTTGGTGGGGGCGGTCTCTCTGGAAACACCATATATTTT
-	TRBV12-3/TRBV12-4	TRBJ2-7	few	CASSLRQGPYEQYF	TGTGCCAGCAGTTTACGGCAGGGTCCCTACGAGCAGTACTTC
-	TRBV5-1	TRBJ2-1	many	CASSLAATLYNEQFF	TGCGCCAGCAGCTTGGCCGCGACACTATACAATGAGCAGTTCTTC
TRBD1	TRBV27	TRBJ2-7	few	CASSLFRTGSEQYF	TGTGCCAGCAGTCTATTTAGGACAGGGAGCGAGCAGTACTTC
TRBD2	TRBV3-1	TRBJ2-1	many	CASSPGLAPNEQFF	TGTGCCAGCAGTCCGGGACTAGCCCCCAATGAGCAGTTCTTC
-	TRBV5-4	TRBJ1-2	many	CASSSDRSYGYTF	TGTGCCAGCAGCTCGGACCGGAGCTATGGCTACACCTTC
-	TRBV2	TRBJ1-3	many	CASSGTAENTIYF	TGTGCCAGCAGTGGGACAGCGGAAAACACCATATATTTT
TRBD2	TRBV4-2	TRBJ2-2	-	CASSQEIEASGVGGELFF	TGTGCCAGCAGCCAAGAAATTGAGGCTAGCGGGGTGGGCGGGGAGCTGTTTTTT
-	TRBV27	TRBJ1-1	many	CASRLRGKNTEAFF	TGTGCCAGCAGATTGAGGGGGAAGAACACTGAAGCTTTCTTT
-	TRBV2	TRBJ2-7	many	CASSESSARSYEQYF	TGTGCCAGCAGTGAGTCCAGCGCCCGATCCTACGAGCAGTACTTC
TRBD1	TRBV7-8	TRBJ1-1	many	CASSPTGTGRAEAFF	TGTGCCAGCAGCCCAACGGGGACAGGGAGGGCTGAAGCTTTCTTT
-	TRBV30	TRBJ1-5	many	CAWMPNGSGRNQPQHF	TGTGCCTGGATGCCCAATGGGTCCGGCCGCAATCAGCCCCAGCATTTT
TRBD2	TRBV20-1	TRBJ2-3	many	CSALRSGRGSATQYF	TGCAGTGCGTTGCGTAGCGGGAGGGGTTCGGCTACGCAGTATTTT
TRBD1	TRBV29-1	TRBJ1-1	many	CSAGQGGNTEAFF	TGCAGCGCTGGACAGGGGGGTAACACTGAAGCTTTCTTT
-	TRBV16	TRBJ1-2	many	CASSQSLGNYGYTF	TGTGCCAGCAGCCAATCTCTGGGAAACTATGGCTACACCTTC
TRBD2	TRBV20-1	TRBJ2-7	many	CSARSRTSGSYEQYF	TGCAGTGCTAGAAGCCGGACTAGCGGGAGTTACGAGCAGTACTTC
-	TRBV2	TRBJ1-1	many	CASTQSTWEAFF	TGTGCCAGCACTCAATCAACCTGGGAAGCTTTCTTT
-	TRBV6-1	TRBJ2-6	many	CASSVGGGSGANVLTF	TGTGCCAGCAGTGTAGGGGGGGGCTCTGGGGCCAACGTCCTGACTTTC
TRBD1	TRBV4-1	TRBJ1-1	few	CASSHPIKGARGNTEAFF	TGCGCCAGCAGCCATCCAATCAAGGGGGCGCGGGGTAACACTGAAGCTTTCTTT
-	TRBV7-2	TRBJ2-4	many	CASSQETGVQYF	TGTGCCAGCAGCCAAGAGACAGGAGTTCAGTACTTC
-	TRBV7-8	TRBJ2-5	-	CASSPWDREETQYF	TGTGCCAGCAGCCCATGGGACCGGGAGGAGACCCAGTACTTC
TRBD1	TRBV6-6	TRBJ2-7	many	CASSYSGTGVSYEQYF	TGTGCCAGCAGTTACTCTGGGACAGGGGTATCCTACGAGCAGTACTTC
TRBD1	TRBV14	TRBJ1-1	many	CASSQEQGTEAFF	TGTGCCAGCAGCCAGGAACAGGGGACTGAAGCTTTCTTT
TRBD1	TRBV7-3	TRBJ1-2	few	CASSPTGGSGYTF	TGTGCCAGCAGCCCTACAGGGGGCTCTGGCTACACCTTC
TRBD2	TRBV11-2	TRBJ2-3	few	CASSLDLLSGGSPSRGDTQYF	TGTGCCAGCAGCTTAGATCTTCTCAGCGGGGGGTCACCTTCAAGGGGAGATACGCAGTATTTT
-	TRBV20-1	TRBJ2-1	many	CSVETGRGYNEQFF	TGCAGTGTTGAGACAGGACGGGGTTACAATGAGCAGTTCTTC
-	TRBV24-1	TRBJ1-5	many	CATSEGRVQPQHF	TGTGCCACCAGTGAGGGCAGGGTCCAGCCCCAGCATTTT
-	TRBV7-9	TRBJ1-4	many	CASSPDGGRVEKLFF	TGTGCCAGCAGCCCCGACGGAGGGAGGGTTGAAAAACTGTTTTTT
TRBD2	TRBV7-2	TRBJ2-7	many	CASSLMASGGSYEQYF	TGTGCCAGCAGCTTAATGGCTAGCGGGGGAAGCTACGAGCAGTACTTC
TRBD1	TRBV30	TRBJ1-2	many	CAWRVSGTGYGYTF	TGTGCCTGGAGGGTTTCCGGGACAGGGTATGGCTACACCTTC
TRBD2	TRBV19	TRBJ2-1	few	CASSIDHPSGGARYNEQFF	TGTGCCAGTAGTATAGACCACCCTAGCGGGGGGGCCAGGTACAATGAGCAGTTCTTC
-	TRBV4-1	TRBJ2-7	few	CASNDGRDEQYF	TGCGCCAGTAACGACGGGCGGGACGAGCAGTACTTC
-	TRBV19	TRBJ1-6	few	CASSNRAGYLDDSPLHF	TGTGCCAGTAGTAACCGCGCAGGGTATCTCGACGATTCACCCCTCCACTTT
-	TRBV20-1	TRBJ2-1	many	CSASGQYNEQFF	TGCAGTGCTAGCGGACAGTACAATGAGCAGTTCTTC
-	TRBV24-1	TRBJ2-1	many	CATSDASRPLGGEQFF	TGTGCCACCAGTGATGCCTCGCGCCCCCTAGGGGGTGAGCAGTTCTTC